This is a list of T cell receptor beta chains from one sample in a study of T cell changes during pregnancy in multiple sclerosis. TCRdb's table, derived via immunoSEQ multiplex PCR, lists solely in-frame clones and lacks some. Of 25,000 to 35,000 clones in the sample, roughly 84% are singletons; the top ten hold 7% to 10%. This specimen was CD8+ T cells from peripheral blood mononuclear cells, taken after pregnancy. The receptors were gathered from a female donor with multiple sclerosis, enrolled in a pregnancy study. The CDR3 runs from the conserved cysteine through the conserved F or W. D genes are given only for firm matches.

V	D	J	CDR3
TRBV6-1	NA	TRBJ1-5	CASSEARQFNQPQHF
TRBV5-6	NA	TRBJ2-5	CASSLEGQGWQETQYF
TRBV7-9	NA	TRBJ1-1	CASTRRERGDTEAFF
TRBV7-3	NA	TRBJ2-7	CASSGGTAYEQYF
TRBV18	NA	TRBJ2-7	CASSGDKGPYEQYF
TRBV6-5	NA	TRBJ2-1	CASQAGFNEQFF
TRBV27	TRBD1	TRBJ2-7	CASSPIPWDRDYEQYF
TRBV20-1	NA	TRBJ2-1	CSAIVYEQFF
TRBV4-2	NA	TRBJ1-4	CASSQDVGANEKLFF
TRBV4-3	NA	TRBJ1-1	CASTRLQGKNTEAFF
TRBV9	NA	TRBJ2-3	CASNSGAGQIHTDTQYF
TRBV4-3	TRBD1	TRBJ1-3	CASSPDRGWSGNTIYF
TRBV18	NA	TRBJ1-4	CASSPLDDYPGKLFF
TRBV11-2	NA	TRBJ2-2	CASSRGLTGELFF
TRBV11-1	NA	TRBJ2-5	CASSRRDLRWETQYF
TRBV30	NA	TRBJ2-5	CAWNRVQETQYF
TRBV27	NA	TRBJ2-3	CASSLYGAQDTDTQYF
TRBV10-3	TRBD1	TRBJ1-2	CAISPDRGPRGYGYTF
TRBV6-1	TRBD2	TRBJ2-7	CASSEGTSSHEQYF
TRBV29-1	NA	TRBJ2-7	CSVEGLDRSYEQYF
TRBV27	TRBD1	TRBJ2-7	CASNSRDRSNYEQYF
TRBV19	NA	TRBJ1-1	CASSTTRGSGTEAFF
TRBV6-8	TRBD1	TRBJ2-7	CASSWDRSTYEQYF
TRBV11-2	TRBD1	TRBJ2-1	CASSVTGGPYNEQFF
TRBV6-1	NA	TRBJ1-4	CASSEAGPATNEKLFF